This T cell receptor (beta chain) was found in a study of T cells in Graves' hyperthyroidism and ophthalmopathy. Study-wide results and caveats: Most clonotypes expanded in the thyroid (above 0.001) were also present in blood.

The CDR3 has 13 residues. The V gene lost 5 bases and the J gene lost 0 bases, with 10 bases spanning the gap. The V gene's germline CDR1 is GTSNPN and CDR2 SVGIG (reference sequence). TCR beta CDR3 regions were amplified from RNA transcripts. Initially, a first-round RT-PCR of the TCR CDR3 employed the HTBI primer set. TCRdb called the multiplex PCR reads again in MiXCR, with one record for every CDR3 protein. The sample has roughly 720,000 distinct CDR3 sequences; about 18% are singletons. This clonotype was detected ten times or more. Its antigen is still unknown. The chain uses TRBV30 and TRBJ1-2, with unresolved D. The sample taken for sequencing was blood. The TCR originated in a man in his fifties or sixties with Graves' hyperthyroidism. The CDR3 DNA reads as TGTGCCTGGGGAATAATCGCTAACTATGGCTACACCTTC. Residues: CAWGIIANYGYTF.